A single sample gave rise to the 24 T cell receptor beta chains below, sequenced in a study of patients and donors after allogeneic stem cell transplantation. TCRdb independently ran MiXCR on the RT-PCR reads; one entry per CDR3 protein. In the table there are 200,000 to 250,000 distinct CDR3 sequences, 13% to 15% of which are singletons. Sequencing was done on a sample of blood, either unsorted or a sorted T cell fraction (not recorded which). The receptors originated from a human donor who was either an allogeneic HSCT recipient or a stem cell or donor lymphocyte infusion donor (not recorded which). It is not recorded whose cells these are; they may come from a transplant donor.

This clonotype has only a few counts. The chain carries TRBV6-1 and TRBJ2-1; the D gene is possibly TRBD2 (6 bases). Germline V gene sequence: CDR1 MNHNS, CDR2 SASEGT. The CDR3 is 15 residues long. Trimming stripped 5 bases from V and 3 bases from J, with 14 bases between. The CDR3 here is CASSRRPTSYNEQFF. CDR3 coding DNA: TGTGCCAGCAGTCGAAGACCGACTAGCTACAATGAGCAGTTCTTC.

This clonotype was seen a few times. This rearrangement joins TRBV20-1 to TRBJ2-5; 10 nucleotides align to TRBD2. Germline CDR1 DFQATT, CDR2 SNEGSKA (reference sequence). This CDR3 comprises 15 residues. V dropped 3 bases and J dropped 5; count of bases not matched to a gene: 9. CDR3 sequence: CSASSSSGRAETQYF. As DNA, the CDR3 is TGCAGTGCTAGTTCATCGAGCGGGAGGGCGGAGACCCAGTACTTC.

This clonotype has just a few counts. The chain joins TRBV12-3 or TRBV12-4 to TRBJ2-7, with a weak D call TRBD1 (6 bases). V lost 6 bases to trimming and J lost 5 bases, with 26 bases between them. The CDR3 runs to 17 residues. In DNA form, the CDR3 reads TGTGCCAGCAGCCCCCCCACGACAGGTCGTGCAAGGAACGAGCAGTACTTC. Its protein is CASSPPTTGRARNEQYF.

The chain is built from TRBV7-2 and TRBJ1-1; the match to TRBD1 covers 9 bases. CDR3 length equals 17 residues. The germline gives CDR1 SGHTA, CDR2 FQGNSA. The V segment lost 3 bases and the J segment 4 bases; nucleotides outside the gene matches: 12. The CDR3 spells CASSFQTGGMGGTEAFF. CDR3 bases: TGTGCCAGCAGCTTCCAGACAGGGGGAATGGGTGGCACTGAAGCTTTCTTT.

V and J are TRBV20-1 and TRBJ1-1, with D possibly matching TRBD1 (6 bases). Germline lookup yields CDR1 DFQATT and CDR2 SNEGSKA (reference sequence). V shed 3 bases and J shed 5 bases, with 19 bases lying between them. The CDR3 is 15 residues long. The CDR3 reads CSASLGTGIGTEAFF. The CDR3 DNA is TGCAGTGCTAGTTTGGGTACAGGGATTGGAACTGAAGCTTTCTTT.

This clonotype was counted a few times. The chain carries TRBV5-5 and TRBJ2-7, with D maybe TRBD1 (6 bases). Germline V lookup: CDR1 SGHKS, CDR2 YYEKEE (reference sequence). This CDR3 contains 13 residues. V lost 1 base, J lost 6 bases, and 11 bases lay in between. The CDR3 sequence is CASSLTGMAEQYF. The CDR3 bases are TGTGCCAGCAGCTTGACAGGGATGGCCGAGCAGTACTTC.

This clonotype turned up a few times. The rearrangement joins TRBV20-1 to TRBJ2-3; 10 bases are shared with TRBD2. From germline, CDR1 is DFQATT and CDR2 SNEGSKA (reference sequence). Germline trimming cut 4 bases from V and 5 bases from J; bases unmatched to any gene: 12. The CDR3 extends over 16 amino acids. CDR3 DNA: TGCAGTGCTAAAGCGGGGGGGTATACAAGCGGAGATACGCAGTATTTT. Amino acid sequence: CSAKAGGYTSGDTQYF.

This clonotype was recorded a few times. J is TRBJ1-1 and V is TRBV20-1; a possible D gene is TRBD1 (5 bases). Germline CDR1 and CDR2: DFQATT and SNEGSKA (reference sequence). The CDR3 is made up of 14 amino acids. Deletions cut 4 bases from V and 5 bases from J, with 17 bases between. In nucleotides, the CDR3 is TGCAGTGCTACGGAAGCGGGGCGCAGAACTGAAGCTTTCTTT. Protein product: CSATEAGRRTEAFF.

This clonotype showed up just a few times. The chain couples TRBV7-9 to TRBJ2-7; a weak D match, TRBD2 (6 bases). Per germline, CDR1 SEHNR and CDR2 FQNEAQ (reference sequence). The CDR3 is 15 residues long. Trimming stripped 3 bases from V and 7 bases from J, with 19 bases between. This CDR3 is CASSFGATGEGEQYF. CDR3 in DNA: TGTGCCAGCAGCTTCGGCGCGACGGGGGAAGGTGAGCAGTACTTC.

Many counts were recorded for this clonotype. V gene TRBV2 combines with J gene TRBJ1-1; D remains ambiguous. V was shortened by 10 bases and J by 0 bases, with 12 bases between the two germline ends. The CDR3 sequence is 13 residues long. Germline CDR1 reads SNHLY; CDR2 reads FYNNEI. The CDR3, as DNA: TGTGCCATCACACGGAAAATGAACACTGAAGCTTTCTTT. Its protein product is CAITRKMNTEAFF.

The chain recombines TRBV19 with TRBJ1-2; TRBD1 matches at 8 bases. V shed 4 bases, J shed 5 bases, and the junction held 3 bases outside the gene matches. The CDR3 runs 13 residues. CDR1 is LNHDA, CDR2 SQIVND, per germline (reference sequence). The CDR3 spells CASSTTGAYGYTF. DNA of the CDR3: TGTGCCAGTAGTACGACAGGGGCTTATGGCTACACCTTC.

The DNA of the CDR3 is TGTGCCAGCAGGGACCTTAGCGCTTCCATCTCCTACAATGAGCAGTTCTTC. As protein: CASRDLSASISYNEQFF. The chain employs TRBV3-1 and TRBJ2-1; a possible D gene is TRBD2 (5 bases). The CDR3 loop spans 17 amino acids. V was pared by 6 bases and J by 0 bases, with 18 bases between. CDR1 LGHDT and CDR2 YNNKEL come from the germline V gene (reference sequence).

The DNA of the CDR3 is TGTGCCTGGAGTAACCGGAGGGACGTTGATCAGCCCCAGCATTTT. Amino acid sequence: CAWSNRRDVDQPQHF. The V gene is TRBV30, the J gene TRBJ1-5, with TRBD1 as a possible D gene (5 bases). The CDR3 extends over 15 amino acids. The V gene's germline CDR1 is GTSNPN and CDR2 SVGIG (reference sequence). Trimming removed 2 bases at V and 5 bases at J, with 16 bases between. Using reference TRBV30 and TRBJ1-5 for the parts outside the CDR3, the full variable domain is SQTIHQWPATLVQPVGSPLSLECTVEGTSNPNLYWYRQAAGRGLQLLFYSVGIGQISSEVPQNLSASRPQDRQFILSSKKLLLSDSGFYLCAWSNRRDVDQPQHFGDGTRLSIL.

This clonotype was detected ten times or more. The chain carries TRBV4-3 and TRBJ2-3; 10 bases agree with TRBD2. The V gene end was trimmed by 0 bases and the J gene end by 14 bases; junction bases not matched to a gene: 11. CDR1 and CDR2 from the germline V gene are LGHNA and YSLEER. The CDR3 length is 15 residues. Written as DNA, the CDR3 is TGCGCCAGCAGCCAAGATCTTCTAGCGGGGGCCGGGTTGTATTTT. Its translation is CASSQDLLAGAGLYF.

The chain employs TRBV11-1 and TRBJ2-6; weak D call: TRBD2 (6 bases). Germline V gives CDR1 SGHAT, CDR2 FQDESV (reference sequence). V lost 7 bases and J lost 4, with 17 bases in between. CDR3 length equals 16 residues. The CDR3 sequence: CASTHAGLSGANVLTF. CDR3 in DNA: TGTGCCAGCACCCATGCGGGGCTGTCAGGGGCCAACGTCCTGACTTTC. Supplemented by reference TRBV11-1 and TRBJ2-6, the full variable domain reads EAEVAQSPRYKITEKSQAVAFWCDPISGHATLYWYRQILGQGPELLVQFQDESVVDDSQLPKDRFSAERLKGVDSTLKIQPAELGDSAMYLCASTHAGLSGANVLTFGAGSRLTVL.

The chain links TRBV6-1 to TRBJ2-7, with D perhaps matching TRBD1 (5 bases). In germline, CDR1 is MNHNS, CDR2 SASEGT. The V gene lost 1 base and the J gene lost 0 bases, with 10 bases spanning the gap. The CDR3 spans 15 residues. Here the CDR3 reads CASSEGRTSSYEQYF. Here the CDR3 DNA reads TGTGCCAGCAGTGAAGGCAGGACAAGCTCCTACGAGCAGTACTTC.

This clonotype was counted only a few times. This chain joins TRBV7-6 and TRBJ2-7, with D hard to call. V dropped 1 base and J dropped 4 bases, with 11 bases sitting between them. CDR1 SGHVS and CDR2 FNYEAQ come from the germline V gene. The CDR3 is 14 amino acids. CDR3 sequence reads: CASSLGSMSYEQYF. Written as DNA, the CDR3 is TGTGCCAGCAGCTTAGGGAGTATGTCTTACGAGCAGTACTTC.

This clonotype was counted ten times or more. The CDR3 sequence: CASSRARNEQFF. DNA of the CDR3: TGTGCCAGCAGCCGGGCTAGGAATGAGCAGTTCTTC. V is TRBV5-6 and J is TRBJ2-1, with no clear D. CDR3 length: 12 residues. Germline V gene lookup returns CDR1 SGHDT and CDR2 YYEEEE. Trimming removed 4 bases from V and 7 bases from J, with 9 bases in between.

Here the CDR3 DNA reads TGCAGTGCTAGGTCCCCGGGACAGGGAAGTTCACCCCTCCACTTT. Amino acids: CSARSPGQGSSPLHF. The rearrangement uses TRBV20-1 and TRBJ1-6, with 9 bases fitting TRBD1. Looked up from germline, CDR1 is DFQATT and CDR2 is SNEGSKA (reference sequence). The CDR3 contains 15 residues. Germline trimming cut 3 bases from V and 9 bases from J; bases unmatched to any gene: 9.

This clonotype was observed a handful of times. CDR3 sequence: CASSPVGAASSYEQYF. In DNA form, the CDR3 reads TGTGCCAGCAGTCCCGTCGGGGCCGCAAGCTCCTACGAGCAGTACTTC. The chain combines TRBV6-1 with TRBJ2-7; D is tentatively TRBD1 or TRBD2 (5 bases each). This CDR3 spans 16 amino acids. Trimming removed 5 bases from V and 0 bases from J, with 17 bases in between. Looked up from germline, CDR1 is MNHNS and CDR2 is SASEGT.

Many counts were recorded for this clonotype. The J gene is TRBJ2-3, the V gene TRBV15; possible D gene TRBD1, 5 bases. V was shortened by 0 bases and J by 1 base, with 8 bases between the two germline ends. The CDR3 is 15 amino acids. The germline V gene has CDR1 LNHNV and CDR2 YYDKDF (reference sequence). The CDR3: CATSREGVGTDTQYF. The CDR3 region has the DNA TGTGCCACCAGCAGAGAAGGGGTTGGCACAGATACGCAGTATTTT.

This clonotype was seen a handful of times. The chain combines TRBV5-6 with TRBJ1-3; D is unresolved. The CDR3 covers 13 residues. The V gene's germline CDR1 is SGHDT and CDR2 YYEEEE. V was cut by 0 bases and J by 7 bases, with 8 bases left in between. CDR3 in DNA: TGTGCCAGCAGCTTGGTAGGCGACAACACCATATATTTT. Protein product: CASSLVGDNTIYF.

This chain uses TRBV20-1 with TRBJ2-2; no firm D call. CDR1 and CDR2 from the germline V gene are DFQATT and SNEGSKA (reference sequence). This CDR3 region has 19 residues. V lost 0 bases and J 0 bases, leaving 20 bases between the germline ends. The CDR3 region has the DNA TGCAGTGCTAGAGAATTCTCCCCCTACCCGTCCTCGAACACCGGGGAGCTGTTTTTT. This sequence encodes CSAREFSPYPSSNTGELFF.

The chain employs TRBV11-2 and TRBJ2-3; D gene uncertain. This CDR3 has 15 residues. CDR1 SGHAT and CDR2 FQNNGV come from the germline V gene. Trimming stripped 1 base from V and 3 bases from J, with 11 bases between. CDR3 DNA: TGTGCCAGCAGCTTAGGGTACCAAACAACAGATACGCAGTATTTT. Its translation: CASSLGYQTTDTQYF.